These T cell receptor beta chains were read from a single sample in a study of T cell repertoires in cytomegalovirus infection. TCRdb reanalysed the reads using MiXCR and keeps one entry per CDR3 protein. The data hold some 390,000 distinct CDR3 sequences, with around 18% observed a single time. Sequencing was done on a sample of PBMCs. The source is a human donor in good health (CMV status not recorded). Some clones in this sample may be carry-over from other donors' samples. CDR3s include the opening cysteine and the closing phenylalanine or tryptophan. D genes are given only for firm matches. Some rows have no size entry. The others give once, few or many, or a class for an expanded clone.

-,TRBJ1-4,many,TRBV7-2,CASSSPAARKLFF,TGTGCCAGCAGCTCCCCTGCCGCTCGAAAACTGTTTTTT
TRBD1,TRBJ2-3,-,TRBV15,CATSSDREDTQYF,TGTGCCACCAGCAGCGACAGGGAAGATACGCAGTATTTT
TRBD1,TRBJ2-2,few,TRBV24-1,CATSETPGQANTGELFF,TGTGCCACCAGTGAAACTCCGGGACAGGCGAACACCGGGGAGCTGTTTTTT
-,TRBJ1-1,-,TRBV20-1,CSARVPTVNTEAFF,TGCAGTGCTAGAGTCCCCACGGTGAACACTGAAGCTTTCTTT
-,TRBJ2-1,few,TRBV2,CASMRGRDEQFF,TGTGCCAGCATGCGGGGTCGGGATGAGCAGTTCTTC
TRBD2,TRBJ2-1,-,TRBV7-9,CASAPGAGVNNEQFF,TGTGCCAGCGCCCCGGGCGCGGGGGTAAACAATGAGCAGTTCTTC
-,TRBJ2-5,-,TRBV12-3/TRBV12-4,CASRDGSLGLETQYF,TGTGCCAGCAGAGACGGGAGTCTGGGTTTAGAGACCCAGTACTTC
-,TRBJ2-3,many,TRBV7-2,CASSHTYRGGSGDTQYF,TGTGCCAGCAGCCATACGTATAGGGGGGGGTCCGGAGATACGCAGTATTTT
-,TRBJ2-7,-,TRBV7-6,CASSSSAPTYEQYF,TGTGCCAGCAGCTCTTCCGCGCCTACCTACGAGCAGTACTTC
-,TRBJ2-2,-,TRBV11-2,CASSRTLSTGELFF,TGTGCCAGCAGCCGGACCCTTAGCACCGGGGAGCTGTTTTTT
-,TRBJ2-5,-,TRBV6-2/TRBV6-3,CAIRERETQYF,TGTGCCATCCGGGAGCGAGAGACCCAGTACTTC
-,TRBJ1-1,few,TRBV12-3/TRBV12-4,CASSLDIGVLGEAFF,TGTGCCAGCAGTTTAGACATAGGTGTTTTGGGTGAAGCTTTCTTT
-,TRBJ2-3,once,TRBV20-1,CSARDPGARRTDTQYF,TGCAGTGCTAGAGACCCCGGGGCCCGACGCACAGATACGCAGTATTTT
TRBD2,TRBJ2-3,-,TRBV4-1,CASSQVIVGGVGTDTQYF,TGCGCCAGCAGCCAAGTGATAGTGGGGGGGGTTGGCACAGATACGCAGTATTTT
TRBD2,TRBJ2-1,many,TRBV7-2,CASKGSSGSVLEQFF,TGTGCCAGCAAGGGATCGAGCGGGAGTGTTCTTGAGCAGTTCTTC
-,TRBJ2-2,-,TRBV4-3,CASSRKSEGGELFF,TGCGCCAGCAGCCGAAAATCAGAGGGTGGGGAGCTGTTTTTT
-,TRBJ1-6,many,TRBV12-3/TRBV12-4,CASSLLISYGSPLHF,TGTGCCAGCAGTCTCCTTATCTCTTACGGTTCACCCCTCCACTTT
-,TRBJ1-1,once,TRBV2,CASSVSDRSGAFF,TGTGCCAGCAGTGTCTCAGACAGGTCCGGGGCTTTCTTT
-,TRBJ2-2,-,TRBV24-1,CATSAGRDSTGELFF,TGTGCCACCAGTGCCGGACGGGACTCGACCGGGGAGCTGTTTTTT
-,TRBJ1-6,many,TRBV7-2,CASSLGSGLNSPLHF,TGTGCCAGCAGCTTGGGCAGCGGCCTTAATTCACCCCTCCACTTT
-,TRBJ2-5,-,TRBV7-3,CASSRGRPVQETQYF,TGTGCCAGCAGCCGGGGAAGGCCGGTCCAAGAGACCCAGTACTTC
-,TRBJ2-3,-,TRBV6-1,CASRQVGSSLSLDTQYF,TGTGCCAGCAGACAAGTGGGGAGTTCCCTTTCCCTCGATACGCAGTATTTT
-,TRBJ1-3,-,TRBV10-3,CAISDSLGNTIYF,TGTGCCATCAGTGACAGTTTAGGAAACACCATATATTTT
TRBD2,TRBJ2-1,-,TRBV20-1,CSARIFREGHSYNEQFF,TGCAGTGCTAGGATCTTCCGGGAGGGCCACTCCTACAATGAGCAGTTCTTC
-,TRBJ2-1,many,TRBV4-1,CASSPTYNRRDEQFF,TGCGCCAGCAGCCCCACTTACAACCGGAGGGATGAGCAGTTCTTC
TRBD2,TRBJ2-7,many,TRBV11-2,CASSLESGKGYEQYF,TGTGCCAGCAGCCTCGAAAGCGGGAAGGGTTACGAGCAGTACTTC
-,TRBJ1-5,many,TRBV7-9,CASSQWGFNQPQHF,TGTGCCAGCAGCCAGTGGGGGTTCAATCAGCCCCAGCATTTT
-,TRBJ1-3,many,TRBV7-9,CASSTNAQGADTIYF,TGTGCCAGCAGCACCAACGCCCAGGGCGCGGACACCATATATTTT
TRBD2,TRBJ2-1,-,TRBV4-1,CASSHRLAANNEQFF,TGCGCCAGCAGCCATCGTCTAGCGGCTAACAATGAGCAGTTCTTC
-,TRBJ2-1,few,TRBV20-1,CSARAGNRVLNEQFF,TGCAGTGCTAGGGCCGGGAATAGGGTCCTTAATGAGCAGTTCTTC
TRBD2,TRBJ2-5,many,TRBV7-8,CASSFQPGRDLTSGNQETQYF,TGTGCCAGCAGCTTTCAACCCGGAAGGGATTTGACTAGCGGAAACCAAGAGACCCAGTACTTC
-,TRBJ2-5,-,TRBV2,CASSAASGYETQYF,TGTGCCAGCAGTGCCGCCTCAGGGTACGAGACCCAGTACTTC
TRBD2,TRBJ2-7,few,TRBV19,CASSLTFREDPYEQYF,TGTGCCAGTAGTTTAACGTTCCGGGAGGATCCCTACGAGCAGTACTTC
-,TRBJ2-1,many,TRBV7-2,CASSLASEGEQFF,TGTGCCAGCAGCTTAGCTTCCGAAGGTGAGCAGTTCTTC
TRBD2,TRBJ2-7,few,TRBV7-7,CASSPRPGLAGGYEQYF,TGTGCCAGCAGTCCCCGCCCGGGGCTAGCGGGTGGGTACGAGCAGTACTTC
-,TRBJ1-1,few,TRBV20-1,CSARVPQGTEAFF,TGCAGTGCTAGAGTCCCACAGGGAACTGAAGCTTTCTTT
-,TRBJ1-5,many,TRBV12-3/TRBV12-4,CASSSQVSNQPQHF,TGTGCCAGCAGTTCACAGGTTAGCAATCAGCCCCAGCATTTT
-,TRBJ1-2,-,TRBV7-8,CASSLAGATSHGYTF,TGTGCCAGCAGCTTAGCGGGGGCAACAAGTCATGGCTACACCTTC
-,TRBJ1-2,-,TRBV7-6,CASSVRATNYGYTF,TGTGCCAGCAGCGTTCGCGCTACAAACTATGGCTACACCTTC
-,TRBJ2-1,-,TRBV18,CASSPTVAEDEQFF,TGTGCCAGCTCACCTACAGTCGCAGAGGATGAGCAGTTCTTC
-,TRBJ1-5,-,TRBV27,CASSSGLLNQPQHF,TGTGCCAGCAGTTCCGGGCTACTCAATCAGCCCCAGCATTTT
-,TRBJ1-3,-,TRBV4-2,CASSQLHGNTIYF,TGTGCCAGCAGCCAGCTCCATGGAAACACCATATATTTT
TRBD1,TRBJ1-6,-,TRBV18,CASSRTGDSYNSPLHF,TGTGCCAGCTCACGGACAGGGGACTCCTATAATTCACCCCTCCACTTT
TRBD1,TRBJ2-3,many,TRBV12-3/TRBV12-4,CASSLMSGGPTDTQYF,TGTGCCAGCAGTTTGATGTCAGGGGGCCCCACAGATACGCAGTATTTT
-,TRBJ2-5,once,TRBV4-1,CGSSQGPAPETQYF,TGCGGCAGCAGCCAAGGGCCAGCTCCAGAGACCCAGTACTTC
-,TRBJ2-7,many,TRBV4-2,CASSQVMASNYEQYF,TGTGCCAGCAGCCAAGTGATGGCTTCAAACTACGAGCAGTACTTC
-,TRBJ1-4,few,TRBV7-6,CASSLAGGRLNEKLFF,TGTGCCAGCAGCTTAGCTGGGGGACGGTTAAATGAAAAACTGTTTTTT
-,TRBJ1-1,-,TRBV11-2,CASSLDRDLATRSLENTEAFF,TGTGCCAGCAGCTTAGACAGGGACTTAGCTACCCGCTCCCTAGAGAACACTGAAGCTTTCTTT
-,TRBJ1-1,-,TRBV9,CASSVGGGRGNTEAFF,TGTGCCAGCAGCGTAGGTGGGGGGCGCGGGAACACTGAAGCTTTCTTT
-,TRBJ1-1,-,TRBV27,CASSFEHSNTEAFF,TGTGCCAGCAGTTTTGAACACTCGAACACTGAAGCTTTCTTT
-,TRBJ1-6,many,TRBV6-1,CASTDSPLHF,TGTGCCAGCACCGATTCACCCCTCCACTTT
TRBD1,TRBJ2-7,many,TRBV7-2,CASSLVPDRGREQYF,TGTGCCAGCAGCTTAGTCCCGGACAGGGGGCGCGAGCAGTACTTC
-,TRBJ2-1,-,TRBV2,CASSVDRVQGFF,TGTGCCAGCAGTGTTGATCGGGTCCAGGGGTTCTTC